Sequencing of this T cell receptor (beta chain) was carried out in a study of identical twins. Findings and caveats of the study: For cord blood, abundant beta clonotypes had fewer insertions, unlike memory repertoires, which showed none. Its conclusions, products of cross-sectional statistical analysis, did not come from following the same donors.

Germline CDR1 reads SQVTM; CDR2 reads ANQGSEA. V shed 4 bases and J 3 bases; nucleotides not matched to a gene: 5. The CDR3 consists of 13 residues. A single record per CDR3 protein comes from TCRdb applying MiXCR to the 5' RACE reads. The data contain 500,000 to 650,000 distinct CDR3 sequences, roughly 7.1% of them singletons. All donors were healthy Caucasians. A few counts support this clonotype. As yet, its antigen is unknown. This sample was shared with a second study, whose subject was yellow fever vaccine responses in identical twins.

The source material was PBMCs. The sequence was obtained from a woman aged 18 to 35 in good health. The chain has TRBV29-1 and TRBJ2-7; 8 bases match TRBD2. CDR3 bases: TGCAGCGTTGGGGGGACTAGTGGCTACGAGCAGTACTTC. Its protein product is CSVGGTSGYEQYF.